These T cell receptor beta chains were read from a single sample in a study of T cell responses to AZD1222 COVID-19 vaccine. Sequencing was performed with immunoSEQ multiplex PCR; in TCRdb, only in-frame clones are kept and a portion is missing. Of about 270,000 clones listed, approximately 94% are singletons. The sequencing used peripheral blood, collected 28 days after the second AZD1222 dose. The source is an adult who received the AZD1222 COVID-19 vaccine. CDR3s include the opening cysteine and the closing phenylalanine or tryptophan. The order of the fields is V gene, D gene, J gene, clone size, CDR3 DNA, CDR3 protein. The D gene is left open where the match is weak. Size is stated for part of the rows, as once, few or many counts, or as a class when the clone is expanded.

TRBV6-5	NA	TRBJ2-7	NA	TGTGCCAGCAGTTACGGATTGATGGGATCTTACGAGCAGTACTTC	CASSYGLMGSYEQYF
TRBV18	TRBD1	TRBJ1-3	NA	TGTGCCAGCTCACGGGCTGGGACAGGGAGTGGAAACACCATATATTTT	CASSRAGTGSGNTIYF
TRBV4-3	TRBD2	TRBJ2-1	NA	TGCGCCAGCAGCCGAGGGACTAGCGGGATTATCGATGAGCAGTTCTTC	CASSRGTSGIIDEQFF
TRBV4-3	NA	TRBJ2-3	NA	TGCGCCAGCAGTACGGCAGATACGCAGTATTTT	CASSTADTQYF
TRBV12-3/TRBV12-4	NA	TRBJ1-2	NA	TGTGCCAGCAGAAGACTTAACTATGGCTACACCTTC	CASRRLNYGYTF
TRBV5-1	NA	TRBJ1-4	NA	TGCGCCAGCAGCTTCATGGGGGGGATTAATGAAAAACTGTTTTTT	CASSFMGGINEKLFF
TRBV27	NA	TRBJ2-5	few	TGTGCCAGCAGTTACTTGGCAACGGGCGAGACCCAGTACTTC	CASSYLATGETQYF
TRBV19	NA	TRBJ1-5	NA	TGTGCCAGTAGTATGGCAGGCTCTGCGGGCAATCAGCCCCAGCATTTT	CASSMAGSAGNQPQHF
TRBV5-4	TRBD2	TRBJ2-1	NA	TGTGCCAGCAGCTACGCCTGGGGTAGCGGGGTTAGGGAGTACAATGAGCAGTTCTTC	CASSYAWGSGVREYNEQFF
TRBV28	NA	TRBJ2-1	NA	TGTGCCAGCAGTCCCCGGCCCCAGAACAATGAGCAGTTCTTC	CASSPRPQNNEQFF
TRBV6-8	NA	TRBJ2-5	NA	TGTGCCAGCGCCAGGGTACAAGAGACCCAGTACTTC	CASARVQETQYF
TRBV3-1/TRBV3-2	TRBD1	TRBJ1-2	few	TGTGCCAGCAGCCAGGACAGGAGAGGCCTAAACTATGGCTACACCTTC	CASSQDRRGLNYGYTF
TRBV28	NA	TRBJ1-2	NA	TGTGCCAGCTTTCTGGGAACGGGCAGAGATCATGGCTACACCTTC	CASFLGTGRDHGYTF
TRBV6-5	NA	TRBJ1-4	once	TGTGCCAGCAGATACGGGCAGGGGACTAATGAAAAACTGTTTTTT	CASRYGQGTNEKLFF
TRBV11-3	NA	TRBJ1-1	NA	TGTGCCAGCAGCGCAGACCGGGACACTGAAGCTTTCTTT	CASSADRDTEAFF
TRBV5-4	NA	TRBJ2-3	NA	TGTGCCAGCAGCTCCTATAACCGCGGGGCTGGAGATACGCAGTATTTT	CASSSYNRGAGDTQYF
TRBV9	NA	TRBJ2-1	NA	TGTGCCAGCAGCGTAAATAGCTTTTCCCGGACCTACAATGAGCAGTTCTTC	CASSVNSFSRTYNEQFF
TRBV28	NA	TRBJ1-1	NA	TGTGCCAGCAGTTTATGGGGCAGGCGGGCCACTGAAGCTTTCTTT	CASSLWGRRATEAFF
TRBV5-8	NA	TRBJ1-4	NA	TGTGCCAGCAGCTACGGATCCACTAATGAAAAACTGTTTTTT	CASSYGSTNEKLFF
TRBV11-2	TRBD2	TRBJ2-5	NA	TGTGCCAGCAGCTCCGTCCTACTAGCGGGAGGAGAGACCCAGTACTTC	CASSSVLLAGGETQYF
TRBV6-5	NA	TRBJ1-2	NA	TGTGCCAGCAGTCACGGACCCGGGGGCTACACCTTC	CASSHGPGGYTF
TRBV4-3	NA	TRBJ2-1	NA	TGCGCCAGCAGCCAAGAGGCCCTAGTTCAAAGCAATGAGCAGTTCTTC	CASSQEALVQSNEQFF